These 32 T cell receptor beta chains share one sample of origin, sequenced in a study of control samples from healthy donors and cancer patients. TCRdb keeps only in-frame clones here, not all; method: immunoSEQ multiplex PCR. The sample lists approximately 170,000 clones, roughly 88% occurring once. What was sequenced was blood. These receptors came from a woman aged 25-40 years in good health.

The J gene is TRBJ1-1, the V gene TRBV7-6, with 10 nucleotides matching TRBD1. This CDR3 contains 16 residues. Trimming removed 1 base from V and 1 base from J; junction bases left unmatched: 3. From germline, CDR1 is SGHVS and CDR2 FNYEAQ. CDR3: CASSLVGQGTNTEAFF. As DNA, the CDR3 is TGTGCCAGCAGCTTAGTGGGACAGGGGACGAACACTGAAGCTTTCTTT.

The genes are TRBV27 and TRBJ2-3; 7 bases line up with TRBD1. With V trimmed by 6 bases and J by 3 bases, 6 bases remained unmatched. This CDR3 region has 14 residues. Germline V gene data show CDR1 as MNHEY and CDR2 as SMNVEV (reference sequence). The DNA of the CDR3 is TGTGCCAGCAGACAGGGGTTTTTTACAGATACGCAGTATTTT. This gives the protein CASRQGFFTDTQYF.

The V gene is TRBV6-6, the J gene TRBJ2-1, with 12 nucleotides matching TRBD1. Germline CDR1 reads MNHNY; CDR2 reads SVGAGI (reference sequence). The CDR3 runs 15 residues. V dropped 7 bases and J dropped 9; count of bases not matched to a gene: 10. DNA for the CDR3: TGTGCCAGCACCTCCACGGGACAGGGGGCGGGTGAGCAGTTCTTC. It specifies CASTSTGQGAGEQFF.

The chain has TRBV5-6 and TRBJ1-5; 9 bases line up with TRBD1. J lost 6 bases, V lost 3 bases, and 4 bases had no gene match. Germline loops: CDR1 SGHDT, CDR2 YYEEEE. This CDR3 comprises 14 residues. The CDR3 protein is CASSYATGGQPQHF. Here the CDR3 DNA reads TGTGCCAGCAGCTATGCGACAGGGGGTCAGCCCCAGCATTTT.

This clone occurred once. V usage is TRBV20-1 and J usage is TRBJ2-1; D is unclear. The CDR3 contains 12 residues. CDR1 and CDR2 (germline): DFQATT, SNEGSKA (reference sequence). The V end lost 3 bases, the J end lost 4 bases, and 7 bases lay between the germline ends. This chain's CDR3 is CSASIRYNEQFF. The CDR3 DNA sequence: TGCAGTGCTAGTATCCGATACAATGAGCAGTTCTTC.

The gene calls are TRBV5-6 and TRBJ1-2; D is unresolved. The germline V gene has CDR1 SGHDT and CDR2 YYEEEE. The CDR3 is 13 residues long. V was trimmed by 6 bases and J by 2 bases, leaving 11 bases between them. CDR3: CASNKGRNYGYTF. For the CDR3, the DNA is TGTGCCAGCAACAAGGGCAGAAACTATGGCTACACCTTC.

The rearrangement uses TRBV5-5 and TRBJ1-1, with D unresolved. The CDR3 is made up of 15 amino acids. CDR1 and CDR2 from the germline V gene are SGHKS and YYEKEE (reference sequence). V dropped 4 bases and J dropped 3 bases, with 16 bases sitting between them. This chain's CDR3 is CASSGGRRGYTEAFF. DNA for the CDR3: TGTGCCAGCAGCGGAGGACGGCGAGGATACACTGAAGCTTTCTTT. Full variable domain (rest looked up from reference TRBV5-5 and TRBJ1-1): DAGVTQSPTHLIKTRGQQVTLRCSPISGHKSVSWYQQVLGQGPQFIFQYYEKEERGRGNFPDRFSARQFPNYSSELNVNALLLGDSALYLCASSGGRRGYTEAFFGQGTRLTVV.

This sequence joins TRBV12-3 or TRBV12-4 and TRBJ2-5; D gene ambiguous. V was shortened by 3 bases and J by 3 bases, with 5 bases between the two germline ends. The CDR3 consists of 12 residues. CDR3 sequence (DNA): TGTGCCAGCAGTTTTGTGAAAGAGACCCAGTACTTC. It specifies CASSFVKETQYF.

The chain carries TRBV7-8 and TRBJ1-5; D remains unclear. With 9 bases removed from V and 3 bases from J, the gap between germline ends came to 18 bases. The length of the CDR3 is 15 residues. The germline V gene has CDR1 SGHVS and CDR2 FQNEAQ. The CDR3 sequence: CASTSLRGINQPQHF. The CDR3 DNA reads as TGTGCCAGTACGTCTCTCCGGGGAATCAATCAGCCCCAGCATTTT.

This clone has just one count. The chain links TRBV19 to TRBJ2-7; possible D gene TRBD2, 6 bases. CDR1 LNHDA and CDR2 SQIVND come from the germline V gene (reference sequence). The CDR3 spans 13 residues. V shed 9 bases and J shed 1 base, with 13 bases lying between them. CDR3 amino acids: CASGSSFSYEQYF. The CDR3 DNA is TGTGCCAGCGGGAGTTCCTTTTCCTACGAGCAGTACTTC.

This chain joins TRBV11-2 and TRBJ1-1; maybe TRBD1 (5 bases). The CDR3 sequence is 14 residues long. Germline V lookup: CDR1 SGHAT, CDR2 FQNNGV. Deletions cut 5 bases from V and 2 bases from J, with 12 bases between. The CDR3 protein is CASSAGRLNTEAFF. In nucleotides, the CDR3 is TGTGCCAGCAGCGCGGGACGGCTAAACACTGAAGCTTTCTTT. Full variable domain (missing parts from reference TRBV11-2 and TRBJ1-1): EAGVAQSPRYKIIEKRQSVAFWCNPISGHATLYWYQQILGQGPKLLIQFQNNGVVDDSQLPKDRFSAERLKGVDSTLKIQPAKLEDSAVYLCASSAGRLNTEAFFGQGTRLTVV.

The gene calls are TRBV18 and TRBJ2-5, with TRBD2 matching 8 bases. The CDR3 is 15 amino acids. J was trimmed by 2 bases and V by 3 bases; bases with no gene match: 5. Looked up from germline, CDR1 is KGHSH and CDR2 is LQKENI. In nucleotides, the CDR3 is TGTGCCAGCTCACCCGGCGGGGGGTTACAAGAGACCCAGTACTTC. It translates to CASSPGGGLQETQYF.

V and J are TRBV6-4 and TRBJ2-3; 7 bases match TRBD2. Germline V gives CDR1 MRHNA, CDR2 SNTAGT. CDR3 length equals 14 residues. The V segment lost 8 bases and the J segment 2 bases; nucleotides outside the gene matches: 7. This chain's CDR3 is CASAPAGPTDTQYF. DNA for the CDR3: TGTGCCAGCGCCCCAGCGGGGCCCACAGATACGCAGTATTTT.

V usage is TRBV19 and J usage is TRBJ1-1, with unresolved D. The germline V gene has CDR1 LNHDA and CDR2 SQIVND (reference sequence). The CDR3 runs 11 residues. Trimming stripped 6 bases from V and 6 bases from J, with 8 bases between. The CDR3 DNA sequence: TGTGCCAGTAGCGCGCCGTCTGAAGCTTTCTTT. Its translation is CASSAPSEAFF.

The CDR3 DNA reads TGTGCCAGCAGTGACACAGCCCACACACGAAGGAACATTCAGTACTTC. This encodes CASSDTAHTRRNIQYF. The V gene is TRBV6-4, the J gene TRBJ2-4; D unclear. This CDR3 is built from 16 residues. V shed 2 bases and J shed 7 bases, with 18 bases lying between them. The germline gives CDR1 MRHNA, CDR2 SNTAGT.

CDR3 DNA: TGTGCCAGTAGACCGAGACAGGGCGCGAACACCGGGGAGCTGTTTTTT. Amino acid sequence: CASRPRQGANTGELFF. The chain recombines TRBV19 with TRBJ2-2; 7 bases fit TRBD1. CDR1 and CDR2 from the germline V gene are LNHDA and SQIVND (reference sequence). The CDR3 has 16 residues. V was clipped by 6 bases and J by 0 bases; unmatched bases: 7. The variable domain in full, with the rest retrieved from reference TRBV19 and TRBJ2-2, is DGGITQSPKYLFRKEGQNVTLSCEQNLNHDAMYWYRQDPGQGLRLIYYSQIVNDFQKGDIAEGYSVSREKKESFPLTVTSAQKNPTAFYLCASRPRQGANTGELFFGEGSRLTVL.

The gene calls are TRBV19 and TRBJ1-1; D call uncertain. The CDR3 covers 11 residues. Trimming removed 10 bases from V and 0 bases from J, with 6 bases in between. Germline loops: CDR1 LNHDA, CDR2 SQIVND (reference sequence). The CDR3 bases are TGTGCCACTTTCATGAACACTGAAGCTTTCTTT. Translating it yields CATFMNTEAFF. The full variable domain, rest sourced from reference TRBV19 and TRBJ1-1, is DGGITQSPKYLFRKEGQNVTLSCEQNLNHDAMYWYRQDPGQGLRLIYYSQIVNDFQKGDIAEGYSVSREKKESFPLTVTSAQKNPTAFYLCATFMNTEAFFGQGTRLTVV.

The chain couples TRBV24-1 to TRBJ2-4; TRBD1 is a possible D gene (6 bases). Germline V gives CDR1 KGHDR, CDR2 SFDVKD. The CDR3 sequence is 13 residues long. V was clipped by 6 bases and J by 8 bases, with 13 bases between them. The CDR3 loop reads CATSSPGVDIQYF. The CDR3 nucleotides read TGTGCCACCAGTAGCCCAGGGGTGGACATTCAGTACTTC.

V is TRBV7-9 and J is TRBJ2-7, with D hard to call. V lost 5 bases to trimming and J lost 6 bases, with 17 bases between them. The CDR3 is made up of 14 amino acids. The germline gives CDR1 SEHNR, CDR2 FQNEAQ (reference sequence). The CDR3 DNA is TGTGCCAGCAGCCCCCAGATAGGCGTATCCGAGCAGTACTTC. Its protein is CASSPQIGVSEQYF.

The chain is built from TRBV7-9 and TRBJ2-7, with TRBD2 matching 8 bases. Germline CDR1 reads SEHNR; CDR2 reads FQNEAQ (reference sequence). There are 14 residues in the CDR3. V lost 2 bases, J lost 12 bases, and 12 bases stayed unmatched. The CDR3 DNA reads TGTGCCAGCAGCTTAAAAGCGGGGGCCACCCCCTGGTACGTC. As protein: CASSLKAGATPWYV.

The J gene is TRBJ2-5, the V gene TRBV6-1; TRBD1 is a possible D gene (6 bases). The CDR3 spans 15 residues. Germline CDR1 and CDR2: MNHNS and SASEGT. V lost 0 bases and J 5 bases, leaving 13 bases between the germline ends. Written as DNA, the CDR3 is TGTGCCAGCAGTGAAGCTCTGGGGGCTTTGGAGACCCAGTACTTC. Protein product: CASSEALGALETQYF.

This clone was seen a single time. V usage is TRBV27 and J usage is TRBJ2-5, with TRBD2 matching 7 bases. Germline assignment: CDR1 MNHEY and CDR2 SMNVEV (reference sequence). Trimming at V came to 3 bases and at J to 4 bases, leaving 2 bases not matched to a gene. The CDR3 loop spans 13 amino acids. CDR3 coding DNA: TGTGCCAGCAGTTTCGGGGGGTCAGAGACCCAGTACTTC. Translation gives CASSFGGSETQYF.

This clone was picked up one time. This sequence joins TRBV7-9 and TRBJ1-5, with D perhaps matching TRBD1 (6 bases). The CDR3 extends over 14 amino acids. V lost 5 bases to trimming and J lost 3 bases, with 11 bases between them. The V gene's germline CDR1 is SEHNR and CDR2 FQNEAQ (reference sequence). CDR3 loop: CASSPDSFNQPQHF. The CDR3 coding sequence is TGTGCCAGCAGCCCGGACAGCTTCAATCAGCCCCAGCATTTT.

The chain combines TRBV24-1 with TRBJ2-7, with unresolved D. Per the germline V gene, CDR1 is KGHDR and CDR2 is SFDVKD. CDR3 length equals 12 residues. V gave up 7 bases and J gave up 7 bases, with 13 bases separating them. DNA of the CDR3: TGTGCCACCAGGGGGAATCTTGGGGAGCAGTACGTC. Its translation is CATRGNLGEQYV.

The CDR3 DNA is TGTGCCAGCAGTTACATGGACCCTCGGTATGGCTACACCTTC. Its translation: CASSYMDPRYGYTF. The chain recombines TRBV6-6 with TRBJ1-2; D is unresolved. Per germline, CDR1 MNHNY and CDR2 SVGAGI (reference sequence). The CDR3 runs to 14 residues. Trimming took off 2 bases at V and 5 bases at J, with 12 bases between the two ends.

CDR3 nucleotide sequence: TGTGCCAGCAGCCGTAGTGTGACACAACAGATTTCCAGCTCACCCCTCCACTTT. Translating gives CASSRSVTQQISSSPLHF. V gene TRBV7-2 combines with J gene TRBJ1-6; D is unresolved. Germline assignment: CDR1 SGHTA and CDR2 FQGNSA. Between the trimmed V and J ends, which lost 5 bases and 10 bases, there was a span of 27 bases. The length of the CDR3 is 18 residues.

This clone was counted a single time. This chain uses TRBV9 with TRBJ1-1; no reliable D call. Trimming pared 4 bases from V and 1 base from J, leaving 11 bases between. CDR3 length: 14 residues. Germline CDR1 SGDLS, CDR2 YYNGEE. The CDR3 coding sequence is TGTGCCAGCAGCCTCGGAGAGACGAACACTGAAGCTTTCTTT. Amino acids: CASSLGETNTEAFF.

V usage is TRBV6-5 and J usage is TRBJ2-7, with D unclear. This CDR3 is built from 14 residues. With 8 bases removed from V and 1 base from J, the gap between germline ends came to 15 bases. From germline, CDR1 is MNHEY and CDR2 SVGAGI. Written as DNA, the CDR3 is TGTGCCAGCGGAACGCCACAATCGTCCTACGAGCAGTACTTC. Translating gives CASGTPQSSYEQYF.

The chain has TRBV19 and TRBJ1-1, with D possibly being TRBD1 (6 bases). Germline CDR1 and CDR2: LNHDA and SQIVND (reference sequence). The length of the CDR3 is 17 residues. V dropped 6 bases and J dropped 1 base, with 21 bases sitting between them. Here the CDR3 reads CASRYVAQGFGNTEAFF. CDR3 sequence (DNA): TGTGCCAGTAGGTATGTGGCCCAGGGGTTCGGGAACACTGAAGCTTTCTTT.

This chain joins TRBV7-9 and TRBJ2-3; maybe TRBD1 (6 bases). Between the trimmed V and J ends, which lost 4 bases and 1 base, there was a span of 12 bases. This CDR3 contains 15 residues. Germline V gene data show CDR1 as SEHNR and CDR2 as FQNEAQ (reference sequence). CDR3 loop: CASSSYRERTDTQYF. CDR3 DNA: TGTGCCAGCAGCTCCTACAGGGAACGCACAGATACGCAGTATTTT.

Regarding this clone: The germline gene is not matched at one end of the junction; a read error may be the cause. The chain links TRBV7-7 to TRBJ2-1; either TRBD1 or TRBD2 may fit D (5 bases each). This CDR3 has 13 amino acids. Per the germline V gene, CDR1 is SSHAT and CDR2 is FNYEAQ (reference sequence). The CDR3 loop is CASSLTTEGEQFF. CDR3 nucleotides: TGTGCTAGCAGCCTCACGACAGAGGGTGAGCAGTTCTTC.

The CDR3 DNA is TGTGCCAGCAAGCCGGGCAGGGTTGGGGCCAACGTCCTGACTTTC. Translating gives CASKPGRVGANVLTF. The rearrangement links TRBV6-5 to TRBJ2-6; TRBD1 is a possible D gene (5 bases). V shed 7 bases and J shed 3 bases, with 13 bases lying between them. The CDR3 contains 15 residues. Germline CDR1 MNHEY, CDR2 SVGAGI.